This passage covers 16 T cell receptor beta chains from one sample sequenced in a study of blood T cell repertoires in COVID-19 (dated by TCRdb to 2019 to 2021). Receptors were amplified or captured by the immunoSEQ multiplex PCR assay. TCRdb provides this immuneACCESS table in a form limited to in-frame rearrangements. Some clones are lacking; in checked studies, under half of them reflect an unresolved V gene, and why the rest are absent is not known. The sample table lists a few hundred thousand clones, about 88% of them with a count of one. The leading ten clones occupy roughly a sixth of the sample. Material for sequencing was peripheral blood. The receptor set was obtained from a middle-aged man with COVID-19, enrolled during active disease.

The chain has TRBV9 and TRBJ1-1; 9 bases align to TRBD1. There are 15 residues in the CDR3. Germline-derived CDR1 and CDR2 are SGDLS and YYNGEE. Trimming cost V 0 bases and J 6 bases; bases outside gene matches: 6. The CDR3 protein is CASSVVRDRASEAFF. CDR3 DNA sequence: TGTGCCAGCAGCGTAGTAAGGGACAGGGCTTCTGAAGCTTTCTTT.

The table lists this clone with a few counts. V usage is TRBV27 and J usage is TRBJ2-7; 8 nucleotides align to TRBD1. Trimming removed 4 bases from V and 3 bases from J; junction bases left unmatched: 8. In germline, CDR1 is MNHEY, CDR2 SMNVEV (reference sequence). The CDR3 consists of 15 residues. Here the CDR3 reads CASSSRYDRGYEQYF. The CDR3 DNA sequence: TGTGCCAGCAGTTCCCGCTACGACAGGGGCTACGAGCAGTACTTC.

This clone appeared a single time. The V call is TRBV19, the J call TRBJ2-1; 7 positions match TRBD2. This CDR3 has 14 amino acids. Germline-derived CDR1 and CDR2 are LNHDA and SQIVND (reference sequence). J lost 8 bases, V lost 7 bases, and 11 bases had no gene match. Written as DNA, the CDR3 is TGTGCCAGTATTGATGAGGGAGGGCCCCATGAGCAGTTCTTC. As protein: CASIDEGGPHEQFF.

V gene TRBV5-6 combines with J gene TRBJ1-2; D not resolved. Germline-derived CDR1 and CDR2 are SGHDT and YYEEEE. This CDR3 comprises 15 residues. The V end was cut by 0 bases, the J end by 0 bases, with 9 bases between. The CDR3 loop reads CASSLGSLANYGYTF. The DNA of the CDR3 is TGTGCCAGCAGCTTGGGGTCTCTAGCTAACTATGGCTACACCTTC.

The CDR3 DNA is TGTGCTAGTGCCATATCCGGAGTGGAAAACATTCAGTACTTC. Translation: CASAISGVENIQYF. The chain carries TRBV12-5 and TRBJ2-4; D not resolved. V was cut by 7 bases and J by 5 bases, with 15 bases left in between. The CDR3 is 14 residues long. Looked up from germline, CDR1 is LGHNT and CDR2 is FRNRAP. Combining the CDR3 with reference TRBV12-5 and TRBJ2-4 gives the whole variable domain DARVTQTPRHKVTEMGQEVTMRCQPILGHNTVFWYRQTMMQGLELLAYFRNRAPLDDSGMPKDRFSAEMPDATLATLKIQPSEPRDSAVYFCASAISGVENIQYFGAGTRLSVL.

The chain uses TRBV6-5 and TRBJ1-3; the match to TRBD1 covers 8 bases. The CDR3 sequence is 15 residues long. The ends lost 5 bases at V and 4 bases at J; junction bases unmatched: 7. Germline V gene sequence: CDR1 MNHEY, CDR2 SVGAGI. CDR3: CASSPQGASGNTIYF. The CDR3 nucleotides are TGTGCCAGCAGTCCCCAGGGGGCTTCAGGAAACACCATATATTTT.

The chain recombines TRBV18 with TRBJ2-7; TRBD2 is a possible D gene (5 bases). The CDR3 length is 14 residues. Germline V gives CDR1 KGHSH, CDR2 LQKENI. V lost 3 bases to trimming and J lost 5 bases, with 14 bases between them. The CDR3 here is CASSPIEGVDEQYF. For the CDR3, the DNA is TGTGCCAGCTCACCGATTGAGGGAGTGGACGAGCAGTACTTC.

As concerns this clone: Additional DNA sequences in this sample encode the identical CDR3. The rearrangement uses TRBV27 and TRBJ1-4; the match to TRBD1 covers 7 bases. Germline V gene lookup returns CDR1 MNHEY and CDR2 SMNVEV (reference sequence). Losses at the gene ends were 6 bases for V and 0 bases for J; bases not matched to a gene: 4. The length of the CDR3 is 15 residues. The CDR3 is CASRGQPATNEKLFF. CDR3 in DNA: TGTGCCAGCAGGGGACAGCCTGCAACTAATGAAAAACTGTTTTTT. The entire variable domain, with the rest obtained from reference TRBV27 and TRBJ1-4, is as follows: EAQVTQNPRYLITVTGKKLTVTCSQNMNHEYMSWYRQDPGLGLRQIYYSMNVEVTDKGDVPEGYKVSRKEKRNFPLILESPSPNQTSLYFCASRGQPATNEKLFFGSGTQLSVL.

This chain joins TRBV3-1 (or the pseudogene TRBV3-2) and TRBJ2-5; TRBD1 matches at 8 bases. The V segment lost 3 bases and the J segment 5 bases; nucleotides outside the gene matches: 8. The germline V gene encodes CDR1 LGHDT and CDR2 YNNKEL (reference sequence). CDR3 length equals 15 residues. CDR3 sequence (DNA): TGTGCCAGCAGCCACGGACAGGGAGCTAGGGAGACCCAGTACTTC. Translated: CASSHGQGARETQYF.

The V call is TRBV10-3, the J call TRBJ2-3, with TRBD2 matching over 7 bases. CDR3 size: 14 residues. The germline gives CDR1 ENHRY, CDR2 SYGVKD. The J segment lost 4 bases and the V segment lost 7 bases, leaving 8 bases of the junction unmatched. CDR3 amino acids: CAITEGGNADTQYF. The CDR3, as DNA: TGTGCCATCACCGAGGGAGGGAACGCAGATACGCAGTATTTT.

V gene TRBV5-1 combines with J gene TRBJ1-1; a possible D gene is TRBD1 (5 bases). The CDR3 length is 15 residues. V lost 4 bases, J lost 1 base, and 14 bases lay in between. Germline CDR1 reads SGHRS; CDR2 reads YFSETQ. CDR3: CASSREGTGNTEAFF. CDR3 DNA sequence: TGCGCCAGCAGCCGGGAGGGGACGGGGAACACTGAAGCTTTCTTT.

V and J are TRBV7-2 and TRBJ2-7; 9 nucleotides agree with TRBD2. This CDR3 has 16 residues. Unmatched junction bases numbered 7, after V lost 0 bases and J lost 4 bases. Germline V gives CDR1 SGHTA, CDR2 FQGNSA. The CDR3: CASSLASSGAVYEQYF. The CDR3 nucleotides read TGTGCCAGCAGCTTAGCGTCTAGCGGGGCCGTATACGAGCAGTACTTC.

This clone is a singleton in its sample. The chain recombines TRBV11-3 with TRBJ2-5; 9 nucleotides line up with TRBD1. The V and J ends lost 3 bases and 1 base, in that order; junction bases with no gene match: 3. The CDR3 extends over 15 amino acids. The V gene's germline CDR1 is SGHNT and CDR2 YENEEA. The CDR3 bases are TGTGCCAGCAGCTTGGGACAGGGAGGCCAAGAGACCCAGTACTTC. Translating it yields CASSLGQGGQETQYF.

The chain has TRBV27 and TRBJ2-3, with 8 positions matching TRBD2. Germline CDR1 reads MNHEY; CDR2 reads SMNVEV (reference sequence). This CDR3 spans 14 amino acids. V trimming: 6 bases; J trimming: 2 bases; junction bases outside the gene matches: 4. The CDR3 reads CASRIAGNTDTQYF. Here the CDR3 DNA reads TGTGCCAGCAGGATAGCGGGGAACACAGATACGCAGTATTTT.

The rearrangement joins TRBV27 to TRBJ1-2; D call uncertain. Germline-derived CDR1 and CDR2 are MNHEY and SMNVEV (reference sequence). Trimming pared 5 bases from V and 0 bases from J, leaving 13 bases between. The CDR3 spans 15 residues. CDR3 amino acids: CASSPGGLANYGYTF. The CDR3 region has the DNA TGTGCCAGCAGTCCCGGTGGCCTAGCTAACTATGGCTACACCTTC.

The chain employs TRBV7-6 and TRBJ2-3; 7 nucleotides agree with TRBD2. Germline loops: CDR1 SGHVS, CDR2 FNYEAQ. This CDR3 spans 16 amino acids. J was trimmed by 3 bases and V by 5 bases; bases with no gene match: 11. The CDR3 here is CASSEWERGDTDTQYF. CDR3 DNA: TGTGCCAGCAGCGAGTGGGAGCGGGGAGATACAGATACGCAGTATTTT.